This T cell receptor beta chain was retrieved from a study of blood T cells in healthy people across ages. General study findings and limits: Since the PBMCs were unsorted, naive and antigen-experienced cells could not be conclusively compared.

The V segment lost 4 bases and the J segment 9 bases; nucleotides outside the gene matches: 18. CDR3 length: 17 amino acids. CDR1 and CDR2 from the germline V gene are SGDLS and YYNGEE. Details on this clonotype: Its antigen remains unidentified.

Primers used in a second PCR of about 6 to 11 cycles were a sample-barcoded 5' primer and a J-beta primer mix. The template-switch adaptor was a 5' adaptor with 12 random nucleotides. It tagged each cDNA molecule. Researchers report that each sample yielded at least 2.5 million CDR3-containing paired-end reads. A single record per CDR3 protein comes from TCRdb applying MiXCR to the 5' RACE reads. The sample lists 700,000 or so distinct CDR3 sequences, 20% to 25% seen once, with about 20% in the top ten. This chain connects TRBV9 to TRBJ2-1; 8 nucleotides agree with TRBD2. This TCR came from a man in his 70s in good health. The sample comprised blood. Written as DNA, the CDR3 is TGTGCCAGCAGCCCCATCGGGCTAGCGGGTCGACCGGGTGAGCAGTTCTTC. The encoded protein is CASSPIGLAGRPGEQFF.